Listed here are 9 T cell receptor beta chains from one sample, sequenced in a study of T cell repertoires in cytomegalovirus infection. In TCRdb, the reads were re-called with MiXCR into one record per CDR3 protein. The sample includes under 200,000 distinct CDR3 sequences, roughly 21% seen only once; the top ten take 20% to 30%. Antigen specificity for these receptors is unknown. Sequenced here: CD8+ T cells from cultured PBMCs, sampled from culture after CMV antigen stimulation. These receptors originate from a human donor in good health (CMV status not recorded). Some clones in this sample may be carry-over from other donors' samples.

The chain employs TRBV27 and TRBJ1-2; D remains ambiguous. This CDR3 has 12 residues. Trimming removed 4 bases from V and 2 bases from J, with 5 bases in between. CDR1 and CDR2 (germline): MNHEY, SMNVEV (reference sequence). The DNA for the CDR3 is TGTGCCAGCAGTTCTCTGAACTATGGCTACACCTTC. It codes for CASSSLNYGYTF.

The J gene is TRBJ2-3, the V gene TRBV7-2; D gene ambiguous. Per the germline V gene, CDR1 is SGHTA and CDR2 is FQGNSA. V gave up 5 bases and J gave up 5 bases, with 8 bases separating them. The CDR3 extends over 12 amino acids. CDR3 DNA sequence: TGTGCCAGCAGCCATTTCGGAGATACGCAGTATTTT. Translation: CASSHFGDTQYF.

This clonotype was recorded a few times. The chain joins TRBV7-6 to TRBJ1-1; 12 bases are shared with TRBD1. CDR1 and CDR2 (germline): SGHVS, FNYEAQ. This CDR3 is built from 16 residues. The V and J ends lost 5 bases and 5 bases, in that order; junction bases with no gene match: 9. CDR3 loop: CASSAGQGARRTEAFF. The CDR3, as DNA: TGTGCCAGCAGCGCGGGACAGGGGGCGCGTAGGACTGAAGCTTTCTTT.

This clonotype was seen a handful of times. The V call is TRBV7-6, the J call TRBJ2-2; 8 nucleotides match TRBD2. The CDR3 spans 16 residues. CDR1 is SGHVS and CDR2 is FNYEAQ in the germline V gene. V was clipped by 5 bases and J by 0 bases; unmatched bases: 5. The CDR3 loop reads CASSPRGLANTGELFF. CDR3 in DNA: TGTGCCAGCAGCCCCCGGGGACTAGCGAACACCGGGGAGCTGTTTTTT.

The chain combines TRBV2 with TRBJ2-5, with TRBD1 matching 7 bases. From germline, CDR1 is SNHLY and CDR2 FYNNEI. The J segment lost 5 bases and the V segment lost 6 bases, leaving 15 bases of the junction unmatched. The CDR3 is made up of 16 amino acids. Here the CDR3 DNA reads TGTGCCAGCAGGCAACCCGGGACAGTACTCGAGGAGACCCAGTACTTC. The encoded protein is CASRQPGTVLEETQYF.

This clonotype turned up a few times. For the CDR3, the DNA is TGTGCCAGCAGCGCCTGGGACAAGCCCCCGGGGACCGAAGCTTTCTTT. Its protein product is CASSAWDKPPGTEAFF. The chain employs TRBV7-2 and TRBJ1-1; D possibly corresponds to TRBD1 (6 bases). V gave up 5 bases and J gave up 8 bases, with 24 bases separating them. The germline V gene encodes CDR1 SGHTA and CDR2 FQGNSA. CDR3 length: 16 amino acids.

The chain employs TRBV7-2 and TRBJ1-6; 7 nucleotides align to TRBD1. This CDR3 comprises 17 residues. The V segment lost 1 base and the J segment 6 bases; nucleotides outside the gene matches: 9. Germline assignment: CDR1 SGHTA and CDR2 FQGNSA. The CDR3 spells CASSLGGGGGLNSPLHF. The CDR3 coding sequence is TGTGCCAGCAGCTTAGGAGGGGGCGGGGGGCTTAATTCACCCCTCCACTTT.

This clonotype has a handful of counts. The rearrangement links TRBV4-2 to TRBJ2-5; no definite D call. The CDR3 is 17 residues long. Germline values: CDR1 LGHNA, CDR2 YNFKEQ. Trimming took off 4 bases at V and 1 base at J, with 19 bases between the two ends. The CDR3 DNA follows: TGTGCCAGCAGCCTAATGGGCCCCCCGGCTGTCCAAGAGACCCAGTACTTC. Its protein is CASSLMGPPAVQETQYF.

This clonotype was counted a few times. The CDR3 region is CASRAVGGAVNEQFF. CDR3 DNA sequence: TGTGCCAGCAGAGCAGTCGGGGGGGCGGTCAATGAGCAGTTCTTC. The genes are TRBV6-1 and TRBJ2-1, with TRBD2 identical over 8 bases. Germline values: CDR1 MNHNS, CDR2 SASEGT. The CDR3 is 15 amino acids. The junction had 10 bases not matched to a gene; V was cut back by 6 bases and J by 6 bases.